What follows describes a single T cell receptor (beta chain). This specimen comes from a study of sequential checkpoint blockade in melanoma. Indicated treatment: randomized to nivolumab then ipilimumab (arm A) or the reverse (arm B). Live CD3+CD8+ CD19− CD56− cells were sorted from PBMCs. The CDR3 extends over 14 amino acids. Trimming stripped 0 bases from V and 5 bases from J, with 10 bases between. Germline loops: CDR1 PRHDT, CDR2 FYEKMQ (reference sequence). Measured with immunoSEQ multiplex PCR; TCRdb has only the in-frame clones, and not every one. The table lists roughly 20,000 clones, approximately 82% of them singletons.

The sample in question was CD8+ T cells sorted from blood (inferred from file names), obtained from a patient given nivolumab and ipilimumab in sequence. The V call is TRBV13, the J call TRBJ2-5; TRBD1 is a possible D gene (6 bases). This receptor was obtained from a human donor with melanoma. This chain's CDR3 is CASSLGGGQETQYF. The CDR3, as DNA: TGTGCCAGCAGCTTAGGAGGGGGTCAGGAGACCCAGTACTTC.